This is a list of T cell receptor beta chains from one sample in a study of identical twins. TCRdb called the 5' RACE reads again in MiXCR, with one record for every CDR3 protein. Of hundreds of thousands of distinct CDR3 sequences listed, 10% to 15% are singletons. The same specimen was also included in a second study, on yellow fever vaccine responses in identical twins.

Sequenced material: PBMCs. These receptors originate from a woman younger than 35 in good health. Each CDR3 is given with its conserved first and last residue. D genes are given only for firm matches. Clone size appears in some rows only: once, few, many, or a class for an expanded clone.

J gene: TRBJ2-5; D gene: -; V gene: TRBV11-2; clone size: -; CDR3 protein: CASSLVGMGEETQYF; CDR3 DNA: TGTGCCAGCAGCTTAGTGGGGATGGGAGAAGAGACCCAGTACTTC
J gene: TRBJ2-7; D gene: TRBD2; V gene: TRBV4-1; clone size: few; CDR3 protein: CASSHRTSGSSYEQYF; CDR3 DNA: TGCGCCAGCAGCCATCGCACTAGCGGGAGTAGTTACGAGCAGTACTTC
J gene: TRBJ1-5; D gene: -; V gene: TRBV2; clone size: few; CDR3 protein: CASDPESSNQPQHF; CDR3 DNA: TGTGCCAGCGATCCCGAGTCGAGCAATCAGCCCCAGCATTTT
J gene: TRBJ1-1; D gene: -; V gene: TRBV7-3; clone size: -; CDR3 protein: CASSSGLGAEAFF; CDR3 DNA: TGTGCCAGCAGCTCAGGATTGGGAGCTGAAGCTTTCTTT
J gene: TRBJ2-5; D gene: -; V gene: TRBV29-1; clone size: few; CDR3 protein: CSVGWPNQETQYF; CDR3 DNA: TGCAGCGTTGGATGGCCGAACCAAGAGACCCAGTACTTC
J gene: TRBJ2-2; D gene: TRBD1; V gene: TRBV11-2; clone size: -; CDR3 protein: CASSLRQGIAGELFF; CDR3 DNA: TGTGCCAGCAGCTTACGACAGGGGATTGCCGGGGAGCTGTTTTTT
J gene: TRBJ2-5; D gene: TRBD1; V gene: TRBV14; clone size: -; CDR3 protein: CASSKGQGIIQETQYF; CDR3 DNA: TGTGCCAGCAGCAAGGGACAGGGAATTATACAAGAGACCCAGTACTTC
J gene: TRBJ2-3; D gene: -; V gene: TRBV12-3/TRBV12-4; clone size: few; CDR3 protein: CASSYPNRGGTDTQYF; CDR3 DNA: TGTGCCAGCAGTTACCCTAATCGGGGTGGCACAGATACGCAGTATTTT
J gene: TRBJ2-1; D gene: TRBD1; V gene: TRBV2; clone size: -; CDR3 protein: CASSAGTGRMGQFF; CDR3 DNA: TGTGCCAGCAGTGCCGGGACAGGGAGAATGGGGCAGTTCTTC
J gene: TRBJ2-1; D gene: TRBD2; V gene: TRBV28; clone size: few; CDR3 protein: CASSFTQREDNEQFF; CDR3 DNA: TGTGCCAGCAGTTTTACCCAGCGGGAGGACAATGAGCAGTTCTTC
J gene: TRBJ1-2; D gene: -; V gene: TRBV6-1; clone size: few; CDR3 protein: CASSAVKGTYGYTF; CDR3 DNA: TGTGCCAGCAGCGCAGTTAAGGGGACCTATGGCTACACCTTC
J gene: TRBJ2-7; D gene: TRBD2; V gene: TRBV29-1; clone size: few; CDR3 protein: CSVGTSETYEQYF; CDR3 DNA: TGCAGCGTTGGGACTAGCGAGACCTACGAGCAGTACTTC
J gene: TRBJ2-1; D gene: -; V gene: TRBV2; clone size: -; CDR3 protein: CASSEGGPYNEQFF; CDR3 DNA: TGTGCCAGCAGTGAGGGGGGCCCCTACAATGAGCAGTTCTTC
J gene: TRBJ1-6; D gene: -; V gene: TRBV18; clone size: -; CDR3 protein: CASSPPVGNSPLHF; CDR3 DNA: TGTGCCAGCTCACCTCCAGTGGGGAATTCACCCCTCCACTTT
J gene: TRBJ2-7; D gene: -; V gene: TRBV10-2; clone size: few; CDR3 protein: CATLERGEGTYEQYF; CDR3 DNA: TGCGCCACCCTAGAGAGGGGAGAGGGGACCTACGAGCAGTACTTC
J gene: TRBJ2-1; D gene: TRBD2; V gene: TRBV7-9; clone size: few; CDR3 protein: CATLGGRTYNEQFF; CDR3 DNA: TGTGCCACCCTCGGCGGGAGGACCTACAATGAGCAGTTCTTC
J gene: TRBJ2-7; D gene: TRBD1; V gene: TRBV10-3; clone size: few; CDR3 protein: CATNSGTGWYEQYF; CDR3 DNA: TGTGCCACCAACTCCGGGACAGGGTGGTACGAGCAGTACTTC
J gene: TRBJ2-7; D gene: -; V gene: TRBV27; clone size: -; CDR3 protein: CASSLGARGEQYF; CDR3 DNA: TGTGCCAGCAGTCTCGGGGCCCGAGGGGAGCAGTACTTC
J gene: TRBJ2-3; D gene: -; V gene: TRBV27; clone size: once; CDR3 protein: CASSPNGDTQYF; CDR3 DNA: TGTGCCAGCAGTCCAAACGGGGATACGCAGTATTTT
J gene: TRBJ1-4; D gene: TRBD1; V gene: TRBV6-2/TRBV6-3; clone size: few; CDR3 protein: CASSRDRVDEKLFF; CDR3 DNA: TGTGCCAGCAGCCGGGACAGGGTGGACGAAAAACTGTTTTTT
J gene: TRBJ2-1; D gene: TRBD2; V gene: TRBV19; clone size: few; CDR3 protein: CASRVAGPYNEQFF; CDR3 DNA: TGTGCCAGTAGAGTAGCGGGGCCCTACAATGAGCAGTTCTTC
J gene: TRBJ1-1; D gene: TRBD1; V gene: TRBV7-9; clone size: many; CDR3 protein: CASSQPQGGPNTEAFF; CDR3 DNA: TGTGCCAGCAGCCAGCCACAGGGGGGACCGAACACTGAAGCTTTCTTT
J gene: TRBJ2-1; D gene: TRBD2; V gene: TRBV4-1; clone size: few; CDR3 protein: CASSQDGAGVYNEQFF; CDR3 DNA: TGCGCCAGCAGCCAAGATGGAGCGGGGGTTTACAATGAGCAGTTCTTC
J gene: TRBJ2-7; D gene: -; V gene: TRBV7-9; clone size: few; CDR3 protein: CASSPPERSYEQYF; CDR3 DNA: TGTGCCAGCAGCCCCCCGGAGCGGTCCTACGAGCAGTACTTC
J gene: TRBJ2-5; D gene: -; V gene: TRBV5-1; clone size: -; CDR3 protein: CASRNGQTQYF; CDR3 DNA: TGCGCCAGCAGAAATGGACAGACCCAGTACTTC
J gene: TRBJ1-6; D gene: -; V gene: TRBV2; clone size: -; CDR3 protein: CASIDNAGLLSPLHF; CDR3 DNA: TGTGCCAGCATCGACAACGCAGGGCTTTTATCACCCCTCCACTTT
J gene: TRBJ1-1; D gene: -; V gene: TRBV3-1; clone size: -; CDR3 protein: CASSQDPGLHTEAFF; CDR3 DNA: TGTGCCAGCAGCCAAGACCCAGGGCTGCACACTGAAGCTTTCTTT